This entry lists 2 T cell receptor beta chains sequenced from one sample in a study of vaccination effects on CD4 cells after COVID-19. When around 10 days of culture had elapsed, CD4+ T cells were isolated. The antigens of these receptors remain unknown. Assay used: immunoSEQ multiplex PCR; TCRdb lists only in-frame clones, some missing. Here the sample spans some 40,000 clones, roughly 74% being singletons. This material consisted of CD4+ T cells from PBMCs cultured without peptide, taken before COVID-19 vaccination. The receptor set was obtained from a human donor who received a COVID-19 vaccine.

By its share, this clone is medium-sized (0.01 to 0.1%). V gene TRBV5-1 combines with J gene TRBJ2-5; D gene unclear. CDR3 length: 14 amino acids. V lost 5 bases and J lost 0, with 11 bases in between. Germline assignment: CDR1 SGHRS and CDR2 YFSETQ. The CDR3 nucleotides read TGCGCCAGCAGTCGAGACTCAAACCAAGAGACCCAGTACTTC. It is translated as CASSRDSNQETQYF.

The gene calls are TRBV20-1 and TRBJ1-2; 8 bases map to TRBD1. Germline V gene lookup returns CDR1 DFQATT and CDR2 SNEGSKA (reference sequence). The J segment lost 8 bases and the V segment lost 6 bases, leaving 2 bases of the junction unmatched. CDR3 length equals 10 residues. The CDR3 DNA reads TGCAGTGCCAGGGGGCAAGGCTACACCTTC. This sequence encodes CSARGQGYTF.